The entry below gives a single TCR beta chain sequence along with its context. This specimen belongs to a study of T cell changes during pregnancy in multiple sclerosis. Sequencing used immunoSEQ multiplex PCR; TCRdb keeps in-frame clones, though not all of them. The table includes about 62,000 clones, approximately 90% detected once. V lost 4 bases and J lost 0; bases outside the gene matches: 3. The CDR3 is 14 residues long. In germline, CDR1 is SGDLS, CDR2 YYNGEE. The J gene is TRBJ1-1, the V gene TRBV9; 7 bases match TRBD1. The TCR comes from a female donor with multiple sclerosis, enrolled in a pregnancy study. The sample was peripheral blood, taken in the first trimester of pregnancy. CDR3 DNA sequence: TGTGCCAGCAGCCCAACAGGGGTGAACACTGAAGCTTTCTTT. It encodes CASSPTGVNTEAFF.